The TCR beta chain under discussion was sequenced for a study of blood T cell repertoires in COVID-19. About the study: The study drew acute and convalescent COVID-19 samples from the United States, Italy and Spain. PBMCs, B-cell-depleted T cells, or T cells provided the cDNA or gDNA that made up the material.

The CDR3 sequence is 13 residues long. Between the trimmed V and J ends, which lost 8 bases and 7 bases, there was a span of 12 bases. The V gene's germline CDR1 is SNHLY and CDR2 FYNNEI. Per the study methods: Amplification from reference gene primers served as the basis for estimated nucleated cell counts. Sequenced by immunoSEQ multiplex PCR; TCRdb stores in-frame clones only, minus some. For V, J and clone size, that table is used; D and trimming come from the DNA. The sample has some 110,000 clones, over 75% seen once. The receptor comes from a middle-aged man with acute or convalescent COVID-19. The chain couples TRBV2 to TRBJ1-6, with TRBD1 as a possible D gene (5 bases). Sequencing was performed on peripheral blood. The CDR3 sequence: CASAGLRNSPLHF. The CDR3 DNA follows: TGTGCCAGCGCGGGACTGAGAAATTCACCCCTCCACTTT.